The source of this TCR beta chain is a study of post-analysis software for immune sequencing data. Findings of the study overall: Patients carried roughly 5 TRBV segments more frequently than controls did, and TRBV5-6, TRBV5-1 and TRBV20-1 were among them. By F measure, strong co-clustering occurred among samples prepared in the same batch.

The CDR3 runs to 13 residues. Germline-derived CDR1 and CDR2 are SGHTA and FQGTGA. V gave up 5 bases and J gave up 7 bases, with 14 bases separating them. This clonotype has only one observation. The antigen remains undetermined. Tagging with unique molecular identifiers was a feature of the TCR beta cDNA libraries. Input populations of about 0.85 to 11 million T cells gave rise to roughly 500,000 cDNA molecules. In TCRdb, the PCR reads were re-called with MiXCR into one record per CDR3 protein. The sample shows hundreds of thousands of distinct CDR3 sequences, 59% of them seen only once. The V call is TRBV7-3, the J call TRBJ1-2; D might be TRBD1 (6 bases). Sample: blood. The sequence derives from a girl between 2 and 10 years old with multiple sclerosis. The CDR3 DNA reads TGTGCCAGCAGCCCGGACAGCCATGGTGGCTACACCTTC. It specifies CASSPDSHGGYTF.